This T cell receptor (beta chain) was recovered during a study of blood T cell repertoires in COVID-19. Clones were sequenced by immunoSEQ multiplex PCR, and TCRdb holds only the in-frame ones, with some missing. The sample holds 240,000 or so clones, around 86% seen once. This TCR was recovered from a man aged 30-40 years who had recovered from COVID-19. Sequencing was performed on peripheral blood.

The CDR3 DNA is TGTGCCAGCAGTTTAACGGAGGCTTCACCCCTCCACTTT. Translation gives CASSLTEASPLHF. The chain couples TRBV12-3 or TRBV12-4 to TRBJ1-6; no firm D call. The CDR3 loop spans 13 amino acids. The V gene lost 2 bases and the J gene lost 9 bases, with 8 bases spanning the gap.